Listed below are T cell receptor beta chains from one sample, sequenced in a study of CD8+ T cells in alopecia areata. Sequencing was performed with immunoSEQ multiplex PCR; in TCRdb, only in-frame clones are kept and a portion is missing. Of 120,000 or so clones listed, around 60% were seen once; the top ten hold around 6%. Sequences were derived from CD4+ T cells sorted from blood, sampled at week 4, from a patient treated with tofacitinib. Receptors were obtained from a human donor with alopecia areata. Both conserved end residues are part of each CDR3. Each record gives: clone size, V gene, D gene, J gene, CDR3 protein, CDR3 DNA. A D gene is named only where the DNA matches it firmly. Clone size is given for some rows only: seen once, a few or many times, or a class if the clone is expanded.

-	TRBV25-1	-	TRBJ2-3	CASTRGGILSDTQYF	TGTGCCAGCACCAGGGGCGGTATCCTCTCAGATACGCAGTATTTT
-	TRBV5-4	-	TRBJ2-5	CASSLAMGREETQYF	TGTGCCAGCAGCTTGGCCATGGGGCGAGAAGAGACCCAGTACTTC
-	TRBV4-1	TRBD1	TRBJ1-1	CASSQGDRAPYEAFF	TGCGCCAGCAGCCAAGGGGACAGGGCGCCTTATGAAGCTTTCTTT
few	TRBV2	TRBD1	TRBJ1-4	CASRATGEANEKLFF	TGTGCCAGCAGGGCGACAGGGGAGGCTAATGAAAAACTGTTTTTT
-	TRBV29-1	TRBD1	TRBJ1-2	CSVEDSRQGAGYGYTF	TGCAGCGTTGAAGATTCCAGACAGGGGGCGGGCTATGGCTACACCTTC
-	TRBV19	-	TRBJ2-7	CASRIEGNPTYEQYF	TGTGCCAGTAGAATAGAGGGCAACCCGACTTACGAGCAGTACTTC
many	TRBV2	TRBD2	TRBJ2-3	CASRSGTSGTSSTDTQYF	TGTGCCAGCAGATCCGGGACTAGCGGGACCTCTAGCACAGATACGCAGTATTTT
few	TRBV10-3	-	TRBJ2-7	CAISGGETGKLSYEQYF	TGTGCCATCAGTGGGGGCGAAACAGGGAAACTCTCCTACGAGCAGTACTTC
-	TRBV25-1	TRBD1	TRBJ1-4	CASSESIRRGQGDEKLFF	TGTGCCAGCAGTGAATCGATAAGGCGGGGACAGGGGGACGAAAAACTGTTTTTT
once	TRBV28	-	TRBJ2-7	CASSLPGTSYEQYF	TGTGCCAGCAGTTTGCCAGGCACCTCCTACGAGCAGTACTTC
-	TRBV29-1	-	TRBJ2-5	CSVSETQYF	TGCAGCGTTTCTGAGACCCAGTACTTC
-	TRBV2	TRBD1	TRBJ2-2	CASSGNRQGPPNTGELFF	TGTGCCAGCAGTGGGAATAGACAGGGCCCCCCGAACACCGGGGAGCTGTTTTTT
-	TRBV30	-	TRBJ2-2	CAWTLISGNTGELFF	TGTGCCTGGACCCTCATCTCGGGGAACACCGGGGAGCTGTTTTTT
few	TRBV18	-	TRBJ2-2	CASSPARISNTGELFF	TGTGCCAGCTCACCTGCGCGGATATCGAACACCGGGGAGCTGTTTTTT
-	TRBV9	-	TRBJ2-3	CASSVEGGNWYRTDTQYF	TGTGCCAGCAGCGTAGAAGGCGGAAACTGGTATAGAACAGATACGCAGTATTTT
-	TRBV2	TRBD1	TRBJ1-6	CASSEASGGPLHF	TGTGCCAGCAGTGAAGCGTCAGGGGGCCCCCTCCACTTT
-	TRBV25-1	-	TRBJ2-7	CASRDTASSYEQYF	TGTGCCAGCAGAGATACAGCGAGCTCCTACGAGCAGTACTTC
-	TRBV30	-	TRBJ1-1	CAWSVPSDSNTEAFF	TGTGCCTGGAGTGTACCGTCTGACAGTAACACTGAAGCTTTCTTT